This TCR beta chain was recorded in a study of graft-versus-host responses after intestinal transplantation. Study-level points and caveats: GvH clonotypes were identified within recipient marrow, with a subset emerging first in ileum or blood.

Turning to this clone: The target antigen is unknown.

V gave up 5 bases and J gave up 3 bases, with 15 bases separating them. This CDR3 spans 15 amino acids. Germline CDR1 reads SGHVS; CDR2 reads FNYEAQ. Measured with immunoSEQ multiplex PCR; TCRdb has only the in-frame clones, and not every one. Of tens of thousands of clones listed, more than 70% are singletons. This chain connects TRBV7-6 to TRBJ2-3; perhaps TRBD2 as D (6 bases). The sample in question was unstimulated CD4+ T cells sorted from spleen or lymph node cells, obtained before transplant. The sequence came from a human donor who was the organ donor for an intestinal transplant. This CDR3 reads CASSPAGGSTDTQYF. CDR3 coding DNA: TGTGCCAGCAGCCCAGCGGGCGGCTCAACAGATACGCAGTATTTT.